These T cell receptor beta chains were read from a single sample in a study of blood T cells in healthy people across ages. TCRdb passed the 5' RACE reads through MiXCR, listing each CDR3 protein once. The table lists 650,000 to 800,000 distinct CDR3 sequences, around 42% of them singletons, with about a fifth in the top ten. The specimen was blood. These TCRs come from a man between 60 and 75 years old in good health. Both conserved end residues are part of each CDR3. The D gene is left open where the match is weak. Clone size is stated in some rows and not others, as once, few, many or a class when expanded.

d_call,v_call,clone_size,j_call,cdr3_nt,cdr3_aa
NA,TRBV5-1,NA,TRBJ2-5,TGCGCCAGCAGCTCGGATATAGTCTTAGAGACCCAGTACTTC,CASSSDIVLETQYF
TRBD2,TRBV12-3/TRBV12-4,NA,TRBJ2-5,TGTGCCAGCACAAGGACACCGGGGGGGCGGAATGAGCAGTACTTC,CASTRTPGGRNEQYF
NA,TRBV7-2,NA,TRBJ2-3,TGTGCCAGCAGCCCACTACCTCTTCTCACAGATACGCAGTATTTT,CASSPLPLLTDTQYF
TRBD1,TRBV27,NA,TRBJ1-2,TGTGCCAGCAGTTCATTCCTGGCGGACAGGGGGCCTGGCTACACCTTC,CASSSFLADRGPGYTF
NA,TRBV5-1,NA,TRBJ1-1,TGCGCCAGCGGAAGACAGAGCGGTACGAGCACTGAAGTTTTCTTT,CASGRQSGTSTEVFF
NA,TRBV9,NA,TRBJ2-2,TGTGCCAGCAGCGTAGGCTTTAACACCGGGGAGCTGTTTTTT,CASSVGFNTGELFF
TRBD1,TRBV28,many,TRBJ2-7,TGTGCCAGCAGTTTCAACAGGGGGTCGTACGAGCAGTACTTC,CASSFNRGSYEQYF
NA,TRBV29-1,NA,TRBJ2-3,TGCAGCGTTTCCGGGACCCCAGAAGCAGATACGCAGTATTTT,CSVSGTPEADTQYF
NA,TRBV3-1,NA,TRBJ1-6,TGTGCCAGCAGCCCTTCAGGGCACAAGTCACCCCTCCACTTT,CASSPSGHKSPLHF
TRBD2,TRBV29-1,few,TRBJ2-3,TGCAGCGTCAGACAGGAGCGGGGGTACACAGATACGCAGTATTTT,CSVRQERGYTDTQYF
NA,TRBV5-1,few,TRBJ2-5,TGCGCCAGCAGTCTCAACGGTCTCCAGGGGGAGACCCAGTACTTC,CASSLNGLQGETQYF
TRBD2,TRBV5-1,NA,TRBJ2-1,TGCGCCAGCAGCCGGAGCGGGGGGGAGCGGAATGAGCAGTTCTTC,CASSRSGGERNEQFF
NA,TRBV7-3,few,TRBJ2-7,TGTGCCAGCAGCTGGGGCCCGGTGGGGGAGCAGTACTTC,CASSWGPVGEQYF
TRBD1,TRBV7-9,NA,TRBJ2-1,TGTGCCAGCAGCATAGCCCCGACAGGGTTGGATGAGCAGTTCTTC,CASSIAPTGLDEQFF
NA,TRBV7-2,NA,TRBJ2-5,TGTGCCAGCAGCAAAAACCACGGAGAGACCCAGTACTTC,CASSKNHGETQYF
TRBD1,TRBV5-1,NA,TRBJ2-2,TGCGCCAGCAGCCTGACAGGGTCGGTTACCGGGGAGCTGTTTTTT,CASSLTGSVTGELFF
NA,TRBV30,NA,TRBJ2-3,TGTGCCTGGAATCCGGGACTTAGCACAGATACGCAGTATTTT,CAWNPGLSTDTQYF
TRBD1,TRBV7-2,NA,TRBJ2-1,TGTGCCAGCAGCTCCTCGGGACAGAAGTACAATGGGCAGTTCTTC,CASSSSGQKYNGQFF
TRBD2,TRBV12-3/TRBV12-4,NA,TRBJ2-7,TGTGCCAGCAGTTTAAGGACTAGCGGGTCCAATGAGCAGTACTTC,CASSLRTSGSNEQYF
TRBD2,TRBV10-1,many,TRBJ2-7,TGCGCCAGCAGTGGACCCGGGGGGTACGAGCAGTACTTC,CASSGPGGYEQYF
NA,TRBV3-1,NA,TRBJ2-5,TGTGCCAGCAGCCAAGCTCCTCATGAGCAGTACTTC,CASSQAPHEQYF
TRBD2,TRBV7-2,many,TRBJ2-1,TGTGCCAGCAGCTTAGTTAGCGGGGATTACAATGAGCAGTTCTTC,CASSLVSGDYNEQFF
TRBD1,TRBV2,NA,TRBJ1-2,TGTGCCAGCAGGGGGGACAGTGGCCTCGGTGGCTACACCTTC,CASRGDSGLGGYTF
NA,TRBV27,many,TRBJ2-1,TGTGCCAGCAGTTTATCGAATCCTACCTACAATGAGCAGTTCTTC,CASSLSNPTYNEQFF
TRBD1,TRBV7-8,NA,TRBJ1-1,TGTGCCAGCAGCCGTAGGACAGGGGATACTGAAGCTTTCTTT,CASSRRTGDTEAFF
NA,TRBV20-1,NA,TRBJ1-2,TGCAGTGCTAGTTATCCGGTGGGGGGGAGCTATGGCTACACCTTC,CSASYPVGGSYGYTF
TRBD1,TRBV6-1,NA,TRBJ1-1,TGTGCCGGCAGTGCCACAGGGGGCCTCACTGAAGCTTTCTTT,CAGSATGGLTEAFF
NA,TRBV29-1,NA,TRBJ1-2,TGCAGCGTTGTGGCGACGGGGGGCTACACCTTC,CSVVATGGYTF
TRBD2,TRBV20-1,NA,TRBJ2-1,TGCAGTGCTAGACCTAGCGGGGGGGCCTGGGGTGAGCAGTTCTTC,CSARPSGGAWGEQFF
NA,TRBV20-1,NA,TRBJ2-5,TGCAGTGCCGGGGGGACACGGAATTCGTGCCAAGAGACCCAGTACTTC,CSAGGTRNSCQETQYF
TRBD1,TRBV27,many,TRBJ2-7,TGTGCCAGCAGTTTGGGTGCAGGGGGCTACGAGCAGTACTTC,CASSLGAGGYEQYF
NA,TRBV7-2,NA,TRBJ2-3,TGTGCCAGCGGCTTAGTTGTGGGGGCAGGAGGTACGCAGTATTTT,CASGLVVGAGGTQYF
TRBD1,TRBV7-2,NA,TRBJ2-7,TGTGCCAGCAGCGTGGGACAGGGATTCTACGAGCAGTACTTC,CASSVGQGFYEQYF
TRBD2,TRBV14,NA,TRBJ2-2,TGTGCCAGCAGCCGACAACAACGGGGGGGGCCCACCGGGGAGCTGTTTTTT,CASSRQQRGGPTGELFF
NA,TRBV2,NA,TRBJ1-1,TGTGCCAGCCTTTTGGGACCCCGGAACACTGAAGCTTTCTTT,CASLLGPRNTEAFF
NA,TRBV27,NA,TRBJ2-7,TGTGCCAGCAGTTTTATCGGCAAAAAGCCCTACGAGCAGTACTTC,CASSFIGKKPYEQYF
NA,TRBV7-9,many,TRBJ2-7,TGTGCCAGTTCGGGGCTCTGGGGCGAGCAGTACTTC,CASSGLWGEQYF
NA,TRBV6-6,NA,TRBJ1-2,TGTGCCAGCAACCAACTACTCAGCGTTTCCTATGGCTACACCTTC,CASNQLLSVSYGYTF
TRBD2,TRBV3-1,NA,TRBJ2-3,TGTGCCAGCAGCCAAGGTCGCGCTAGCGGGGGCACAGATACGCAGTATTTT,CASSQGRASGGTDTQYF
NA,TRBV6-6,few,TRBJ1-1,TGTGCCAGCAGTTACACCACTGAAGCTTTCTTT,CASSYTTEAFF
NA,TRBV7-2,NA,TRBJ1-4,TGTGCCAGCAGCTTCCCTTCAACTAATGAAAAACTGTTTTTT,CASSFPSTNEKLFF
NA,TRBV4-3,NA,TRBJ1-1,TGCGCCAGCAGCCAAGATTTAAGACACCTAATAACCGGGAACACTGAAGCTTTCTTT,CASSQDLRHLITGNTEAFF
NA,TRBV5-1,NA,TRBJ2-7,TGCGCCAGCAGCCCCGTCGGGGGACCCCACGAGCAGTACTTC,CASSPVGGPHEQYF
NA,TRBV6-1,few,TRBJ2-5,TGTGCCAGCAGCTACCACAGCAACCAAGAGACCCAGTACTTC,CASSYHSNQETQYF
NA,TRBV5-6,NA,TRBJ2-1,TGTGCCAGCAGCTTAAAGACGGGGGCCCTCTCCAATGAGCAGTTCTTC,CASSLKTGALSNEQFF
NA,TRBV6-1,many,TRBJ2-5,TGTGCCAGCAGTGAACCCATCACCCAGTACTTC,CASSEPITQYF
NA,TRBV12-3/TRBV12-4,few,TRBJ1-6,TGTGCCAGCAGTTTAAGTCCTCAGATTAATTCACCCCTCCACTTT,CASSLSPQINSPLHF
NA,TRBV3-1,few,TRBJ2-1,TGTGCCAGCAGCCAAGATCGGATGGAGCAGTTCTTC,CASSQDRMEQFF